This T cell receptor (beta chain) derives from a study of beta chain features in type 1 diabetes. General study points: cDNA-based reads could over-represent cells with high TCR expression. For Type 1 diabetes patients, all four CD4+ subsets carried TCRB CDR3s that were moderately but significantly shorter.

Concerning this clone itself: Its antigen remains unknown.

Germline assignment: CDR1 KGHSH and CDR2 LQKENI. CDR3 length equals 16 residues. With 1 base removed from V and 1 base from J, the gap between germline ends came to 11 bases. Every bit of the isolated RNA underwent reverse transcription, so sequencing read expressed TCRB transcripts. Some clones are missing from TCRdb's copy, which holds only in-frame ones; the method was immunoSEQ multiplex PCR. The repertoire holds about 160,000 clones, with less than 10% as singletons. Source material: central memory CD4+ T cells from blood. The sequence was obtained from a man between 18 and 29 years old with type 1 diabetes. V is TRBV18 and J is TRBJ1-5; the D is unclear. The CDR3 loop reads CASSPLGVQSNQPQHF. Here the CDR3 DNA reads TGTGCCAGCTCACCACTCGGGGTACAGAGCAATCAGCCCCAGCATTTT.